This entry lists 5 T cell receptor beta chains sequenced from one sample in a study of CD8 T cells in Susac syndrome. RNA amounts of roughly 0.45 to 1 ug underwent reverse transcription with random hexamers. From the immunoSEQ multiplex PCR reads, TCRdb called clonotypes with MiXCR, one entry per CDR3 protein. The sample records 120,000 to 150,000 distinct CDR3 sequences, 85% to 95% being singletons. Input material: CD4+ T cells from PBMCs. The origin of the receptors is a human donor with multiple sclerosis.

This chain joins TRBV3-1 and TRBJ2-1; 9 nucleotides match TRBD2. With V trimmed by 11 bases and J by 6 bases, 5 bases remained unmatched. Germline CDR1 LGHDT, CDR2 YNNKEL (reference sequence). The CDR3 consists of 12 residues. The CDR3 protein is CAAGGTINEQFF. In DNA form, the CDR3 reads TGTGCCGCGGGGGGGACTATCAATGAGCAGTTCTTC.

The V call is TRBV7-3, the J call TRBJ1-1; D is uncertain. V lost 3 bases and J lost 1, with 6 bases in between. Germline CDR1 is SGHTA and CDR2 is FQGTGA. The CDR3 is made up of 13 amino acids. CDR3 in DNA: TGTGCCAGCAGCTTTACAAGGAACACTGAAGCTTTCTTT. Its translation: CASSFTRNTEAFF. Looking up the rest from reference TRBV7-3 and TRBJ1-1 gives the full variable domain: GAGVSQTPSNKVTEKGKYVELRCDPISGHTALYWYRQSLGQGPEFLIYFQGTGAADDSGLPNDRFFAVRPEGSVSTLKIQRTERGDSAVYLCASSFTRNTEAFFGQGTRLTVV.

The chain employs TRBV12-3 or TRBV12-4 and TRBJ2-2; D is unresolved. Deletions cut 7 bases from V and 6 bases from J, with 9 bases between. The CDR3 consists of 12 residues. CDR3 region: CASMGWPGELFF. The CDR3 DNA sequence: TGTGCCAGCATGGGGTGGCCCGGGGAGCTGTTTTTT.

In nucleotides, the CDR3 is TGTGCCAGCAGCGGACAGGGTTCGGCCGAGCAGTACTTC. As protein: CASSGQGSAEQYF. The chain carries TRBV9 and TRBJ2-7; TRBD1 aligns across 7 bases. The CDR3 is 13 residues long. The germline gives CDR1 SGDLS, CDR2 YYNGEE. V was clipped by 3 bases and J by 6 bases; unmatched bases: 6.

The V gene is TRBV27, the J gene TRBJ1-5; possibly TRBD1 for D (6 bases). CDR1 and CDR2 (germline): MNHEY, SMNVEV (reference sequence). This CDR3 is built from 13 residues. With 5 bases removed from V and 9 bases from J, the gap between germline ends came to 14 bases. The CDR3 loop reads CASSRRGDRPQHF. In DNA, the CDR3 is TGTGCCAGCAGTCGCAGGGGAGACCGGCCCCAGCATTTT.